This entry describes one TCR beta chain. This clonotype was detected a few times. Its antigen is still unknown. The input lacks base qualities; no much larger clone sits a single base away. Instrument used: Illumina HiSeq 2500. Quantitative 5'-RACE with molecular barcodes was used to prepare TCR beta libraries. The published analysis was carried out like this. To identify disease-linked TCR variants, a new computational method was used, one built on a probabilistic model of VDJ rearrangement. TCRdb reran the public reads through fastp at Q25 and MiXCR, keeping productive beta chains. Rows are combined by CDR3 protein, so each entry shows the most common genes and DNA. TCRdb, not the authors, supplied the V and J calls. This sample has under 250,000 distinct CDR3 sequences in its table, and approximately 30% of those were observed once. The ten top clones hold approximately 4% of the sample. These data come from a study of CD8 T cells in ankylosing spondylitis (dated by TCRdb to 2015 to 2018). For context, the study as a whole: T cell receptor beta repertoires were profiled in healthy donors and ankylosing spondylitis patients so that disease-linked TCR variants could be found. The whole study cohort included about a hundred healthy donors and roughly 24 ankylosing spondylitis patients. Peripheral blood was sampled, and synovial fluid was also collected from ankylosing spondylitis patients. Study-wide conclusions, independent of this receptor: Some motif variants were previously reported in synovial fluid and blood of reactive arthritis patients, suggesting common disease-initiation mechanisms. Significant enrichment of the disease-linked clones was reported in matched synovial fluid samples from ankylosing spondylitis patients. A CD8+ phenotype was shown by the disease-linked clones, which were found at relatively low frequencies in peripheral blood. A TCR beta motif of 7 or 8 highly homologous amino acid variants appeared characteristic of blood from ankylosing spondylitis patients.

The sample comprised blood, either unsorted or a sorted T cell fraction (not recorded which). The TCR comes from a male donor with ankylosing spondylitis or in good health (not recorded which).

CDR3 loop: CASSLADGPNYGYTF. The sequence in DNA is TGTGCCAGCAGCTTAGCCGACGGACCTAACTATGGCTACACCTTC. The sequence is built from TRBV5-5 and TRBJ1-2, with no confidently assigned D gene. The V end loses 2 bases and the J end loses 0 bases, and a stretch of 11 bases separates them. The CDR3 numbers 15 residues from cysteine through phenylalanine. CDR3 DNA is the only sequence kept; it has 45 bases, read in frame from the first base. Per the germline V gene (reference sequence), SGHKS is the CDR1 and YYEKEE is the CDR2.